This TCR beta chain stems from a study of blood T cell repertoires in COVID-19 (dated by TCRdb to about 2020). About the full investigation: Samples covering the acute and convalescent phases of COVID-19 were provided by collaborators in the United States, Italy and Spain. The material from the prospective study consisted of cDNA or gDNA derived from T cells, B-cell-depleted T cells, or PBMCs. Deeply sampled blood TCRbeta repertoires from subjects exposed to, actively infected with, or recovered from COVID-19 were included in the dataset. The repertoires were made available in a free public database intended to serve as a resource for research on the immune response to SARS-CoV-2. Samples were obtained from the ongoing ImmuneRACE study (first 160 participants) and from over 1,000 subjects provided by 6 global collaborators. Sample metadata almost always included a de-identified subject ID, COVID-19 status, age in years and sex. HLA class I and class II types, where available, came from metadata supplied by the sample provider rather than from assay-based typing.

The collaborating institutions used their own protocols to collect whole blood in K2EDTA tubes. For TCRbeta analysis, collaborators shipped samples as frozen whole blood, isolated PBMCs, or DNA extracted from either of those sample types. V loses 2 bases at its end and J loses 1 base; junction bases beyond the gene matches: 7. The germline V gene gives CDR1 as MGHDK and CDR2 as SYGVNS. The CDR3 covers 17 residues, taking in both the cysteine and the phenylalanine. The CDR3 DNA has 51 bases and is translated from base 1. In this sample, this clone turned up once. The antigen this receptor binds is unknown. Base qualities are not recorded, but no much larger clone differs from it by a single base. Points the paper makes about the study in general: The quantity of clinical and demographic metadata differed by source and by participant and was supplied without curation.

TCRbeta CDR3 regions were amplified from genomic DNA using the immunoSEQ Assay, a bias-controlled multiplex PCR. The original pipeline was this. The number of nucleated cells in each sample was estimated from the amplification of reference gene primers within the assay. To quantify the absolute abundance of each unique TCRbeta CDR3 rearrangement, sequence reads were collapsed and filtered. For each sample, productive Simpson clonality was calculated by taking the square root of Simpson's diversity index across productive rearrangements. Not all clones reach the TCRdb copy of this immuneACCESS table, which keeps in-frame sequences only. Checked studies attribute under half of the gap to unresolved V genes and leave the rest unexplained. Clone size and the V and J calls come from that table; the DNA yielded D and trimming. The sample includes about 180,000 clones, with just over 85% observed a single time. In total, the top ten clones hold around 9% of the sample.

Sequenced sample: peripheral blood. This TCR derives from a man in his fifties with active or convalescent COVID-19. Recombination linked TRBV25-1 to TRBJ2-1; 8 junctional bases match TRBD1. The CDR3 is CASSEGDRKVSYNEQFF. The DNA sequence follows: TGTGCCAGCAGTGAAGGGGACAGGAAAGTGTCCTACAATGAGCAGTTCTTC.